This entry features one TCR beta chain sequence. The data originate from a study of blood T cell repertoires in COVID-19. Generated by immunoSEQ multiplex PCR, the TCRdb table keeps only in-frame clones and is missing some. The sample carries under 350,000 clones, over 85% recorded once. Sequencing was done on a sample of PBMCs or T cells enriched from blood (not recorded which). The receptor's source is a man aged 60 to 69 who had recovered from COVID-19.

The CDR3 bases are TGTGCCAGCCGCGAATCCGGGACAGGTTCCTACGAGCAGTACTTC. Its protein is CASRESGTGSYEQYF. The gene calls are TRBV18 and TRBJ2-7; 8 positions agree with TRBD1. The CDR3 covers 15 residues. CDR1 and CDR2 (germline): KGHSH, LQKENI. The V gene end was trimmed by 8 bases and the J gene end by 1 base; junction bases not matched to a gene: 10. The full variable domain, with the rest looked up from reference TRBV18 and TRBJ2-7, is NAGVMQNPRHLVRRRGQEARLRCSPMKGHSHVYWYRQLPEEGLKFMVYLQKENIIDESGMPKERFSAEFPKEGPSILRIQQVVRGDSAAYFCASRESGTGSYEQYFGPGTRLTVT.